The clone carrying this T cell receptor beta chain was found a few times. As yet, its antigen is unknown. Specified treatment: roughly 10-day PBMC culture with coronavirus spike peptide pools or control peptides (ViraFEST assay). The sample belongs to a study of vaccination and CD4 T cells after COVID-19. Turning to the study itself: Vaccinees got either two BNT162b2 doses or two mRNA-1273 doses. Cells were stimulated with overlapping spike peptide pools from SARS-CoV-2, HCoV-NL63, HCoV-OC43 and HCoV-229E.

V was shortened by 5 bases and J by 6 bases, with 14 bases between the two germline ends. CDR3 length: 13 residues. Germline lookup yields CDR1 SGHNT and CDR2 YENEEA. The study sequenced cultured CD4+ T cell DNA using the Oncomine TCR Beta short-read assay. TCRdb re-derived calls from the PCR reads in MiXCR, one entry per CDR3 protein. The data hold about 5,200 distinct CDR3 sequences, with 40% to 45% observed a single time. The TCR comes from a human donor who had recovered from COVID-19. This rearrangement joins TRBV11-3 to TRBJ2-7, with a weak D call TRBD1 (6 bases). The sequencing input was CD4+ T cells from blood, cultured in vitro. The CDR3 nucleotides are TGTGCCAGCAGCGAGGGACAACAGGGCGAGCAGTACTTC. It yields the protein CASSEGQQGEQYF.